Presented here are 13 T cell receptor beta chains from one specimen sequenced in a study of blood T cell repertoires in COVID-19. The data were produced by immunoSEQ multiplex PCR, yet TCRdb's version contains in-frame clones alone and is incomplete. Of 150,000 to 200,000 clones in the sample, 80% to 90% were seen once. Specimen: peripheral blood. The source of these receptors is a man aged 55 to 70 with acute or convalescent COVID-19.

This clone was seen ten or more times. The chain uses TRBV7-9 and TRBJ1-2, with no clear D. Germline assignment: CDR1 SEHNR and CDR2 FQNEAQ (reference sequence). The CDR3 has 16 residues. The V and J ends lost 7 bases and 0 bases respectively, with 18 bases between them. CDR3 DNA: TGTGCCAGCACCTTTCGTGGGCCAGCCGCTAACTATGGCTACACCTTC. Its protein is CASTFRGPAANYGYTF.

V gene TRBV19 combines with J gene TRBJ2-1, with 8 bases that match TRBD2. V trimming: 5 bases; J trimming: 7 bases; junction bases outside the gene matches: 13. The germline gives CDR1 LNHDA, CDR2 SQIVND (reference sequence). The CDR3 length is 16 residues. In DNA form, the CDR3 reads TGTGCCAGTAGTGGTCCCCCCGGGACTAGATGGAATGAGCAGTTCTTC. Its translation is CASSGPPGTRWNEQFF.

The chain employs TRBV7-2 and TRBJ2-7; TRBD1 agrees at 9 bases. CDR1 is SGHTA and CDR2 is FQGNSA in the germline V gene. V shed 1 base, J shed 2 bases, and the junction held 3 bases outside the gene matches. The CDR3 extends over 15 amino acids. The DNA of the CDR3 is TGTGCCAGCAGCTTAGGGGGGACAGGGACCTACGAGCAGTACTTC. Encoded protein: CASSLGGTGTYEQYF. Combining the CDR3 with reference TRBV7-2 and TRBJ2-7 gives the whole variable domain GAGVSQSPSNKVTEKGKDVELRCDPISGHTALYWYRQSLGQGLEFLIYFQGNSAPDKSGLPSDRFSAERTGGSVSTLTIQRTQQEDSAVYLCASSLGGTGTYEQYFGPGTRLTVT.

The rearrangement joins TRBV28 to TRBJ2-1; D perhaps matches TRBD2 (5 bases). Trimming took off 8 bases at V and 0 bases at J, with 11 bases between the two ends. The CDR3 extends over 14 amino acids. The germline V gene encodes CDR1 MDHEN and CDR2 SYDVKM. The CDR3 here is CASGEFNSYNEQFF. For the CDR3, the DNA is TGTGCCAGCGGGGAGTTTAACTCCTACAATGAGCAGTTCTTC.

CDR3 region: CAWNSGLAGAGGELFF. DNA for the CDR3: TGTGCCTGGAACTCCGGACTAGCGGGAGCGGGAGGGGAGCTGTTTTTT. This chain connects TRBV30 to TRBJ2-2, with 13 bases that match TRBD2. The CDR3 is 16 amino acids. Germline V CDR1 and CDR2: GTSNPN, SVGIG (reference sequence). After removal of 4 bases from V and 8 bases from J, the junction contained 10 bases not matched to a gene. Complete variable domain (other parts from reference TRBV30 and TRBJ2-2): SQTIHQWPATLVQPVGSPLSLECTVEGTSNPNLYWYRQAAGRGLQLLFYSVGIGQISSEVPQNLSASRPQDRQFILSSKKLLLSDSGFYLCAWNSGLAGAGGELFFGEGSRLTVL.

This chain joins TRBV6-1 and TRBJ1-4; D remains unclear. This CDR3 has 14 amino acids. V lost 3 bases and J lost 7, with 12 bases in between. Germline CDR1 MNHNS, CDR2 SASEGT. This CDR3 reads CASSDDGVVEKLFF. Written as DNA, the CDR3 is TGTGCCAGCAGTGATGACGGGGTAGTTGAAAAACTGTTTTTT.

This clone was recorded once. V gene TRBV9 combines with J gene TRBJ1-2; TRBD1 might be the D (6 bases). V gave up 4 bases and J gave up 1 base, with 20 bases separating them. In germline, CDR1 is SGDLS, CDR2 YYNGEE. The CDR3 covers 17 residues. In nucleotides, the CDR3 is TGTGCCAGCAGCCCGAGTCCCGGGACAAGCTTTAACTATGGCTACACCTTC. It is translated as CASSPSPGTSFNYGYTF.

The rearrangement links TRBV2 to TRBJ2-7; the D gene is possibly TRBD2 (5 bases). The CDR3 extends over 16 amino acids. The germline V gene has CDR1 SNHLY and CDR2 FYNNEI. The germline V and J ends were trimmed by 7 bases and 6 bases, with 25 bases remaining between them. The CDR3 protein is CASKGAGRVGGAEQYF. The CDR3 DNA is TGTGCCAGCAAAGGCGCGGGCCGAGTGGGCGGCGCCGAGCAGTACTTC.

The chain carries TRBV18 and TRBJ2-2; D perhaps matches TRBD2 (5 bases). The V gene lost 4 bases and the J gene lost 2 bases, with 14 bases spanning the gap. CDR1 is KGHSH, CDR2 LQKENI, per germline. CDR3 length: 16 residues. CDR3 sequence reads: CASSLGLAQNTGELFF. The CDR3 DNA follows: TGTGCCAGCTCACTCGGACTGGCCCAAAACACCGGGGAGCTGTTTTTT.

This chain uses TRBV11-2 with TRBJ2-1; weak D call: TRBD2 (5 bases). The CDR3 is made up of 15 amino acids. V was cut by 2 bases and J by 7 bases, with 15 bases left in between. Per germline, CDR1 SGHAT and CDR2 FQNNGV. This CDR3 is CASSLILGVVNEQFF. CDR3 nucleotide sequence: TGTGCCAGCAGCTTAATTTTGGGAGTCGTAAATGAGCAGTTCTTC.

The gene calls are TRBV7-9 and TRBJ1-2; a weak D match, TRBD1 (6 bases). This CDR3 comprises 14 residues. Germline lookup yields CDR1 SEHNR and CDR2 FQNEAQ (reference sequence). The ends were cut back, 5 bases at V and 7 bases at J, with 17 bases in the middle. The CDR3 reads CASSPDSRVSGYTF. CDR3 nucleotide sequence: TGTGCCAGCAGCCCGGACAGCCGGGTCTCTGGCTACACCTTC.

V gene TRBV5-1 combines with J gene TRBJ2-7, with 8 bases lining up with TRBD1. The V gene end was trimmed by 4 bases and the J gene end by 2 bases; junction bases not matched to a gene: 8. The CDR3 has 15 amino acids. Germline CDR1 and CDR2: SGHRS and YFSETQ. The CDR3 DNA follows: TGCGCCAGCAGCCCCAGGACAGGGACAGCCTACGAGCAGTACTTC. This gives the protein CASSPRTGTAYEQYF.

The chain joins TRBV7-3 to TRBJ2-2; perhaps TRBD1 as D (6 bases). This CDR3 is 13 amino acids long. V lost 7 bases and J 7 bases, leaving 13 bases between the germline ends. Germline V gene data show CDR1 as SGHTA and CDR2 as FQGTGA. Here the CDR3 DNA reads TGTGCCAGCAATCCAGGGGCCGGCGGGGAGCTGTTTTTT. It specifies CASNPGAGGELFF. Drawing the rest from reference TRBV7-3 and TRBJ2-2, the complete variable domain is GAGVSQTPSNKVTEKGKYVELRCDPISGHTALYWYRQSLGQGPEFLIYFQGTGAADDSGLPNDRFFAVRPEGSVSTLKIQRTERGDSAVYLCASNPGAGGELFFGEGSRLTVL.